This T cell receptor beta chain was sequenced for a study of blood T cell repertoires in COVID-19. Background on the study: The United States, Italy and Spain supplied acute and convalescent COVID-19 samples. PBMCs, B-cell-depleted T cells, or T cells provided the cDNA or gDNA that made up the material.

The CDR3 sequence is 15 residues long. V lost 2 bases and J 5 bases, leaving 15 bases between the germline ends. Germline loops: CDR1 LGHDT, CDR2 YNNKEL (reference sequence). Generated by immunoSEQ multiplex PCR, the TCRdb table keeps only in-frame clones and is missing some. The profile shows fewer than 90,000 clones, less than 80% of them singletons. This clonotype originated in a woman aged 45-65 years with acute or convalescent COVID-19. Sample: peripheral blood. This chain connects TRBV3-1 (or the pseudogene TRBV3-2) to TRBJ2-5; a weak D match, TRBD2 (6 bases). This CDR3 reads CASSQPTSFWETQYF. Written as DNA, the CDR3 is TGTGCCAGCAGCCAACCGACTAGTTTTTGGGAGACCCAGTACTTC.